Sequencing of this T cell receptor beta chain was carried out in a study of cytomegalovirus exposure and HLA in healthy donors. Study observations and caveats: The study listed approximately 160 cytomegalovirus-associated TCR beta chains. In vitro data verified a few CMV-associated chains as specific for CMV antigens. Highly shared sequence variants in one cluster were likely a sequencing artifact.

Use of 60 Vbeta and 13 Jbeta primers characterized the PCR. Sequencing used immunoSEQ multiplex PCR; TCRdb keeps in-frame clones, though not all of them. The sample lists about 160,000 clones; under 80% were seen once. Concerning this clone: Its antigen is not identified.

V lost 1 base, J lost 4 bases, and 11 bases lay in between. The CDR3 extends over 14 amino acids. CDR1 is SGHNT and CDR2 is YYREEE in the germline V gene (reference sequence). Sequencing was done on a sample of PBMCs. This chain connects TRBV5-4 to TRBJ1-2; D is undetermined. The receptor was derived from a female donor in good health and CMV-seronegative. CDR3 DNA sequence: TGTGCCAGCAGCTTGTACCTGGGGAGCTATGGCTACACCTTC. Amino acid sequence: CASSLYLGSYGYTF.